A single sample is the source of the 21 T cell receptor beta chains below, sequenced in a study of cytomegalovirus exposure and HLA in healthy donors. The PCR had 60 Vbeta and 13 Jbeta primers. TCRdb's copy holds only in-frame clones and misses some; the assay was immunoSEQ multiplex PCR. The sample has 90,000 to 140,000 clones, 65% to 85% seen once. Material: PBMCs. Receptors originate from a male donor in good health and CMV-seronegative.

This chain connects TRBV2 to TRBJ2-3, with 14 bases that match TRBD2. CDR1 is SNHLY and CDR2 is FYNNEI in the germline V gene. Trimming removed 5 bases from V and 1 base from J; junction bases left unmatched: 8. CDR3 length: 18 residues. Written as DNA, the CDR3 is TGTGCCAGCAGTTGGCCGGGACTAGCGGGAGTAGGCACAGATACGCAGTATTTT. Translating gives CASSWPGLAGVGTDTQYF.

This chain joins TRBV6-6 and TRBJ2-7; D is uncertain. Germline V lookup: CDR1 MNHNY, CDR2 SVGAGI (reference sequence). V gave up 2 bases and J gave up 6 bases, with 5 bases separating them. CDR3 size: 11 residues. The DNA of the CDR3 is TGTGCCAGCAGTTACGGGCGCGAGCAGTACTTC. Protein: CASSYGREQYF.

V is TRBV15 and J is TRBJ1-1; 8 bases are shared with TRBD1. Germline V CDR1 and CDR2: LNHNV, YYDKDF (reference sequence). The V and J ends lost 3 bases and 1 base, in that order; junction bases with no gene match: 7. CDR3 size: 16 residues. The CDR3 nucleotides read TGTGCCACCAGCAGGTTACCGGACAGGGAGAACACTGAAGCTTTCTTT. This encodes CATSRLPDRENTEAFF.

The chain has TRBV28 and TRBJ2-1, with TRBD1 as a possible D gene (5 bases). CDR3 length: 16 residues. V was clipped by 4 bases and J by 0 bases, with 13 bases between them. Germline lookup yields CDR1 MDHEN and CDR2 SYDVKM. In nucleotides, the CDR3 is TGTGCCAGCAGTTCTCCGACAGTTAGCTCCTACAATGAGCAGTTCTTC. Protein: CASSSPTVSSYNEQFF. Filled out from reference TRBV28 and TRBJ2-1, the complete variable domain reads DVKVTQSSRYLVKRTGEKVFLECVQDMDHENMFWYRQDPGLGLRLIYFSYDVKMKEKGDIPEGYSVSREKKERFSLILESASTNQTSMYLCASSSPTVSSYNEQFFGPGTRLTVL.

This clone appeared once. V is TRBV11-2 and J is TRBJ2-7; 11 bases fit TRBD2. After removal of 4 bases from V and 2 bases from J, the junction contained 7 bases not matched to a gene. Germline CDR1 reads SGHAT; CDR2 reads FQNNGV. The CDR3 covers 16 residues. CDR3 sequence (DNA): TGTGCCAGCAGCTCCCTGGGACTAGCGGACACCTACGAGCAGTACTTC. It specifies CASSSLGLADTYEQYF.

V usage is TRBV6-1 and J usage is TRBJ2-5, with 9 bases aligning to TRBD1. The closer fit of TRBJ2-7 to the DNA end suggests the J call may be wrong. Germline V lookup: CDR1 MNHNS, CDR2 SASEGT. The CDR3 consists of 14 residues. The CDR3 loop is CASSETGGYYEQYF. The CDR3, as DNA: TGTGCCAGCAGTGAGACAGGGGGTTACTACGAGCAGTACTTC.

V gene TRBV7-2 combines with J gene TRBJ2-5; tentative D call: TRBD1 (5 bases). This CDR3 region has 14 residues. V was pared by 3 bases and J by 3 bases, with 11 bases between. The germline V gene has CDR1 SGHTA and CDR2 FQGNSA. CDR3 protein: CASSFQWGEETQYF. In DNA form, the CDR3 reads TGTGCCAGCAGCTTTCAGTGGGGCGAAGAGACCCAGTACTTC.

CDR3 region: CASTSIGGANQETQYF. In DNA, the CDR3 is TGTGCCAGCACCTCCATTGGAGGGGCGAACCAAGAGACCCAGTACTTC. The chain recombines TRBV5-5 with TRBJ2-5; tentative D call: TRBD2 (6 bases). The CDR3 extends over 16 amino acids. V dropped 6 bases and J dropped 0 bases, with 18 bases sitting between them. Germline assignment: CDR1 SGHKS and CDR2 YYEKEE (reference sequence).

This CDR3 reads CARSWAGCMNTEAFF. CDR3 nucleotide sequence: TGTGCCAGAAGCTGGGCGGGGTGCATGAACACTGAAGCTTTCTTT. V usage is TRBV5-3 and J usage is TRBJ1-1; unclear D gene. TRBV5-3 is known as an ORF, though its function is uncertain. This CDR3 contains 15 residues. The germline V and J ends were trimmed by 3 bases and 0 bases, with 12 bases remaining between them.

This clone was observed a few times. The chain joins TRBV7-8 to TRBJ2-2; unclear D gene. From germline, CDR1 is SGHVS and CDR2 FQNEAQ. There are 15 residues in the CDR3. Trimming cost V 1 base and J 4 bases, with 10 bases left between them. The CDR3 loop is CASSLGSIRTGELFF. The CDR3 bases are TGTGCCAGCAGCTTAGGTAGCATACGCACCGGGGAGCTGTTTTTT.

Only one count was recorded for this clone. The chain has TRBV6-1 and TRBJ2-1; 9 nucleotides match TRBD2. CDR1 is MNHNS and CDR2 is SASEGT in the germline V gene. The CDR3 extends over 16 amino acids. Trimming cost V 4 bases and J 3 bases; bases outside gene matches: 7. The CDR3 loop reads CASSAPTSGYYNEQFF. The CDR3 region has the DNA TGTGCCAGCAGTGCCCCTACTAGCGGGTACTACAATGAGCAGTTCTTC.

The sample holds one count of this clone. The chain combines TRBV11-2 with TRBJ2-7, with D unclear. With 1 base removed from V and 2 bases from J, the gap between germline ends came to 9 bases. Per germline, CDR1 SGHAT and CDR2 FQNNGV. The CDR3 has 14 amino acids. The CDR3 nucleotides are TGTGCCAGCAGCTTAGGAGGAGCCCCCTACGAGCAGTACTTC. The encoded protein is CASSLGGAPYEQYF.

CDR3 DNA: TGTGCCAGTAGTATAAAGGGACAGGGGGACTACGAGCAGTACTTC. Residues: CASSIKGQGDYEQYF. The V call is TRBV19, the J call TRBJ2-7; 11 bases agree with TRBD1. CDR3 length equals 15 residues. Per germline, CDR1 LNHDA and CDR2 SQIVND (reference sequence). Trimming cost V 2 bases and J 3 bases; bases outside gene matches: 3.

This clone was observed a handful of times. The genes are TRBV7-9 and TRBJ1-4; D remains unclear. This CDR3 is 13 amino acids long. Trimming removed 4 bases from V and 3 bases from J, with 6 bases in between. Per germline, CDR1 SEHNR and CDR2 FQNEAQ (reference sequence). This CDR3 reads CASSSPPNEKLFF. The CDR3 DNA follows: TGTGCCAGCAGCTCTCCTCCTAATGAAAAACTGTTTTTT. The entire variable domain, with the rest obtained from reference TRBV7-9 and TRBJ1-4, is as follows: DTGVSQNPRHKITKRGQNVTFRCDPISEHNRLYWYRQTLGQGPEFLTYFQNEAQLEKSRLLSDRFSAERPKGSFSTLEIQRTEQGDSAMYLCASSSPPNEKLFFGSGTQLSVL.

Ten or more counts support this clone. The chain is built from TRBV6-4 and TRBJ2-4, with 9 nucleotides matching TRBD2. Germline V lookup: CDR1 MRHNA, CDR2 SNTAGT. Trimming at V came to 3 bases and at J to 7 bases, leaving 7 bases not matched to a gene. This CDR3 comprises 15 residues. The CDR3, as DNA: TGTGCCAGCAGTGAGTTAGCGGGAGAGGGGAACATTCAGTACTTC. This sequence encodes CASSELAGEGNIQYF.

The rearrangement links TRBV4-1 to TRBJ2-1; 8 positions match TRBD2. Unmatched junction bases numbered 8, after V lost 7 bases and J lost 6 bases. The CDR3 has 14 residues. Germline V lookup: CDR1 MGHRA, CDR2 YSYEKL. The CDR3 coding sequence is TGCGCCAGCACCCGCGGGGGGAGCTCCAATGAGCAGTTCTTC. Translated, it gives CASTRGGSSNEQFF.

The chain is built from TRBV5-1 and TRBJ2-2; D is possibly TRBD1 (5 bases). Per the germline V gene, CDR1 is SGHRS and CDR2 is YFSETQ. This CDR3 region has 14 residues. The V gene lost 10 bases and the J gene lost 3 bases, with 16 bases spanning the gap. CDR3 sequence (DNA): TGCGCCCGCTTGACAGAACCGGACACCGGGGAGCTGTTTTTT. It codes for CARLTEPDTGELFF.

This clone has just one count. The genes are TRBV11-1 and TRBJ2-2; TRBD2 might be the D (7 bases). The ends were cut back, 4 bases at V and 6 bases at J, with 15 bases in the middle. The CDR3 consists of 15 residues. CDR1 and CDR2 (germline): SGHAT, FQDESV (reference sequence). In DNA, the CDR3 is TGTGCCAGCAGCTGGCGGGGGCCCCCGGCCGGGGAGCTGTTTTTT. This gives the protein CASSWRGPPAGELFF.

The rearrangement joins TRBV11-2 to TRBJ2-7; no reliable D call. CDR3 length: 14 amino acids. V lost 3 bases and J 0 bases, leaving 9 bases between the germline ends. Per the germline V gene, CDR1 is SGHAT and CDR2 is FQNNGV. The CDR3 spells CASSFRGGSYEQYF. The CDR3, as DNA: TGTGCCAGCAGCTTTCGTGGCGGCTCCTACGAGCAGTACTTC. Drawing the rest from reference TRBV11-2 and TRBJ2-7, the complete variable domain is EAGVAQSPRYKIIEKRQSVAFWCNPISGHATLYWYQQILGQGPKLLIQFQNNGVVDDSQLPKDRFSAERLKGVDSTLKIQPAKLEDSAVYLCASSFRGGSYEQYFGPGTRLTVT.

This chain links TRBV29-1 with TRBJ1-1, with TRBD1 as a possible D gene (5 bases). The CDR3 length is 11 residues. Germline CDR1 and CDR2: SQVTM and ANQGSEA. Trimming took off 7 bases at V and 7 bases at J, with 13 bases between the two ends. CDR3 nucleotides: TGCAGCGCCCGAAGGGACTTTGAAGCTTTCTTT. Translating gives CSARRDFEAFF.

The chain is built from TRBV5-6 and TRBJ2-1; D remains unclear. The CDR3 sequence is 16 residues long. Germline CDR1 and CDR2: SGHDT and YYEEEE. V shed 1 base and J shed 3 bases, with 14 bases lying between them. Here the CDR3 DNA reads TGTGCCAGCAGCTTGAGAGCGACCCCCTTCTACAATGAGCAGTTCTTC. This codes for CASSLRATPFYNEQFF.